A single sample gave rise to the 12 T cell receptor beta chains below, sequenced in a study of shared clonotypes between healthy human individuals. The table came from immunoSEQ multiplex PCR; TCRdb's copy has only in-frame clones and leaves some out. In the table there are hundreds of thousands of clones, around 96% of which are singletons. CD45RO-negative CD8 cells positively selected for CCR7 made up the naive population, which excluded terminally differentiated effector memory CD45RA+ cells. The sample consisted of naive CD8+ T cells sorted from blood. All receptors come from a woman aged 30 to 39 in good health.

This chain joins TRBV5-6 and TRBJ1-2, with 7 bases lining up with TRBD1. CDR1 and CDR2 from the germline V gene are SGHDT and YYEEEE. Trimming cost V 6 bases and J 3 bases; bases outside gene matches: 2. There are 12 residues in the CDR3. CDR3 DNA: TGTGCCAGCAAACAGGGGCACTATGGCTACACCTTC. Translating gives CASKQGHYGYTF.

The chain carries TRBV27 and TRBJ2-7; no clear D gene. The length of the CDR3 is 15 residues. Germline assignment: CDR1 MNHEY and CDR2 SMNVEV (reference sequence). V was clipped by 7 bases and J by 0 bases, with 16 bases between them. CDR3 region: CASKKTVTSSYEQYF. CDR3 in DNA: TGTGCCAGCAAAAAAACGGTAACGAGCTCCTACGAGCAGTACTTC.

This chain's CDR3 is CASSTRTGEEYEQYF. CDR3 DNA sequence: TGTGCCAGCAGTACCAGGACAGGGGAAGAGTACGAGCAGTACTTC. The chain combines TRBV27 with TRBJ2-7, with 9 bases matching TRBD1. With 5 bases clipped from V and 4 bases from J, the junction kept 9 bases outside the gene matches. This CDR3 contains 15 residues. Germline CDR1 reads MNHEY; CDR2 reads SMNVEV (reference sequence).

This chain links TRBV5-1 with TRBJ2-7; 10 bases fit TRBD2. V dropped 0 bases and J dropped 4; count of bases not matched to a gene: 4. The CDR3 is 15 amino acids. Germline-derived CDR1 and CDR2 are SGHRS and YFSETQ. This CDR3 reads CASSLGSSGSYEQYF. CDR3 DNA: TGCGCCAGCAGCTTGGGGTCTAGCGGGAGTTACGAGCAGTACTTC.

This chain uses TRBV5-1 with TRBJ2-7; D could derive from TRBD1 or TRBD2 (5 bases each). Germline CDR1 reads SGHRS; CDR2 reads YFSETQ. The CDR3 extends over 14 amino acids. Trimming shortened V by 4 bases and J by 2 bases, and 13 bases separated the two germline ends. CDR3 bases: TGCGCCAGCAGCCAGACCGGGACGACCTACGAGCAGTACTTC. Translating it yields CASSQTGTTYEQYF.

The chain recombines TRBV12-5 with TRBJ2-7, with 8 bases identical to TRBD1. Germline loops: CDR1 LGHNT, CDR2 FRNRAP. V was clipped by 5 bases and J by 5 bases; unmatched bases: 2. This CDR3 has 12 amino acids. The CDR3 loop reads CASGMDRDEQYF. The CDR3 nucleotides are TGTGCTAGTGGTATGGACAGGGACGAGCAGTACTTC.

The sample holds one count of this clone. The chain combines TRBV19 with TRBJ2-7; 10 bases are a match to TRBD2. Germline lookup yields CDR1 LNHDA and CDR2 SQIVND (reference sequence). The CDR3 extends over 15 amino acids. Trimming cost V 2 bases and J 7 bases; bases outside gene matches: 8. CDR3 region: CASSIFLAGVGEQYF. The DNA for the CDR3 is TGTGCCAGTAGTATATTTCTAGCGGGAGTTGGGGAGCAGTACTTC.

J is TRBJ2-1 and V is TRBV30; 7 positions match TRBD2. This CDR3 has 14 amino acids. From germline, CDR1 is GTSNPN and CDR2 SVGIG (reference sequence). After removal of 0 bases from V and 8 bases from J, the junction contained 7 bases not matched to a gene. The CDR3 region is CAWSVLGLADEQFF. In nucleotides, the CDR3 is TGTGCCTGGAGTGTACTAGGGCTAGCGGATGAGCAGTTCTTC.

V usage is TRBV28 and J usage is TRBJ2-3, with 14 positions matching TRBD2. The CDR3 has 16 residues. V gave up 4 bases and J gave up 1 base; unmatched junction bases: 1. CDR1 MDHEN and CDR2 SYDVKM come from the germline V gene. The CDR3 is CASSSGLAGGTDTQYF. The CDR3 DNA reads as TGTGCCAGCAGTTCGGGACTAGCGGGAGGCACAGATACGCAGTATTTT. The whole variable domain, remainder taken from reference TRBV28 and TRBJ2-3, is DVKVTQSSRYLVKRTGEKVFLECVQDMDHENMFWYRQDPGLGLRLIYFSYDVKMKEKGDIPEGYSVSREKKERFSLILESASTNQTSMYLCASSSGLAGGTDTQYFGPGTRLTVL.

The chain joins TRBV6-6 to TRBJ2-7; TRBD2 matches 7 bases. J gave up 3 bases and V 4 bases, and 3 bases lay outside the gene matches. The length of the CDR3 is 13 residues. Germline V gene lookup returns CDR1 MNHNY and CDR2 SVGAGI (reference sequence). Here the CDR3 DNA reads TGTGCCAGCAGTTCAGAGCGGGACTACGAGCAGTACTTC. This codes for CASSSERDYEQYF.

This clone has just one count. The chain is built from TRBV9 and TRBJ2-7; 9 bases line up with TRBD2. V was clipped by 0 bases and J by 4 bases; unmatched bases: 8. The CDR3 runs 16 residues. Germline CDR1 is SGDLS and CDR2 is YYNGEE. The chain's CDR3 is CASSVGLAGGLYEQYF. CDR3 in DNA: TGTGCCAGCAGCGTAGGGCTGGCGGGAGGGCTTTACGAGCAGTACTTC. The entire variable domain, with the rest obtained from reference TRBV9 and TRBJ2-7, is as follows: DSGVTQTPKHLITATGQRVTLRCSPRSGDLSVYWYQQSLDQGLQFLIQYYNGEERAKGNILERFSAQQFPDLHSELNLSSLELGDSALYFCASSVGLAGGLYEQYFGPGTRLTVT.

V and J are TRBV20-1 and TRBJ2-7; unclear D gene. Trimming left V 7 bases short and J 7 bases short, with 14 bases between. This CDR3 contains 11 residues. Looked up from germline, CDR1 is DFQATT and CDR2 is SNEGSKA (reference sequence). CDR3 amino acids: CSETHLGEQYF. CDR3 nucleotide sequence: TGCAGTGAGACTCACCTGGGGGAGCAGTACTTC.